The 32 T cell receptor beta chains given below trace back to one sample, sequenced in a study of shared clonotypes between healthy human individuals. CD45RO-negative cells were positively selected for CCR7, leaving out terminally differentiated effector memory CD45RA+ cells. The method was immunoSEQ multiplex PCR; TCRdb's version includes in-frame clones alone and lacks a portion of them. The data show hundreds of thousands of clones, roughly 96% seen once. What was sequenced was naive CD8+ T cells sorted from blood. These TCRs come from a woman aged 25 to 39 in good health.

DNA for the CDR3: TGTGCCAGCATTGGCGGACCCTACGAGCAGTACTTC. This codes for CASIGGPYEQYF. This rearrangement joins TRBV27 to TRBJ2-7; D uncertain. Germline values: CDR1 MNHEY, CDR2 SMNVEV (reference sequence). Trimming pared 7 bases from V and 2 bases from J, leaving 9 bases between. CDR3 length: 12 amino acids.

This clone appeared once. The V gene is TRBV4-1, the J gene TRBJ2-5; 10 bases line up with TRBD2. The J call may be wrong; the DNA end is better matched by TRBJ2-7. The CDR3 is 15 residues long. The germline V gene encodes CDR1 MGHRA and CDR2 YSYEKL. This chain's CDR3 is CASSPRLAGAYEQYF. CDR3 in DNA: TGCGCCAGCAGCCCAAGACTAGCGGGTGCCTACGAGCAGTACTTC.

The gene calls are TRBV30 and TRBJ1-6, with D uncertain. Between the trimmed V and J ends, which lost 5 bases and 8 bases, there was a span of 10 bases. Germline V gives CDR1 GTSNPN, CDR2 SVGIG (reference sequence). The length of the CDR3 is 12 residues. CDR3 protein: CAWGLRYSPLHF. DNA for the CDR3: TGTGCCTGGGGACTGAGGTATTCACCCCTCCACTTT.

The rearrangement uses TRBV5-1 and TRBJ2-7, with a possible D match to TRBD2 (5 bases). Trimming left V 5 bases short and J 3 bases short, with 12 bases between. The CDR3 has 13 amino acids. The germline V gene encodes CDR1 SGHRS and CDR2 YFSETQ. CDR3 bases: TGCGCCAGCAGTAGAGACTACCACTACGAGCAGTACTTC. The encoded protein is CASSRDYHYEQYF.

The rearrangement joins TRBV25-1 to TRBJ1-1, with D perhaps matching TRBD1 (5 bases). Trimming left V 3 bases short and J 1 base short, with 12 bases between. Germline V gene data show CDR1 as MGHDK and CDR2 as SYGVNS. The length of the CDR3 is 15 residues. CDR3 loop: CASSDSGRENTEAFF. As DNA, the CDR3 is TGTGCCAGCAGTGATTCGGGACGGGAGAACACTGAAGCTTTCTTT.

The chain links TRBV21-1 to TRBJ2-7; TRBD2, as called in the table, went unchecked against the DNA. TRBV21-1 is a pseudogene segment. CDR3 length: 19 amino acids. CDR3 residues: CASSKNHSAAGGRPYEQYF. DNA of the CDR3: TGTGCCAGCAGCAAGAACCATTCTGCCGCGGGAGGCCGACCCTACGAGCAGTACTTC.

J is TRBJ1-4 and V is TRBV7-9; no definite D call. V was clipped by 4 bases and J by 0 bases, with 9 bases between them. This CDR3 contains 15 residues. Germline V gene lookup returns CDR1 SEHNR and CDR2 FQNEAQ (reference sequence). CDR3 DNA sequence: TGTGCCAGCAGCTCTGATTACACAACTAATGAAAAACTGTTTTTT. It specifies CASSSDYTTNEKLFF.

J is TRBJ2-2 and V is TRBV5-1; 10 bases line up with TRBD2. V gave up 1 base and J gave up 1 base; unmatched junction bases: 4. This CDR3 has 17 residues. Germline CDR1 and CDR2: SGHRS and YFSETQ. For the CDR3, the DNA is TGCGCCAGCAGCTTGTCTGGGACTAGCGAGAACACCGGGGAGCTGTTTTTT. Translation: CASSLSGTSENTGELFF.

The chain combines TRBV5-6 with TRBJ1-1, with D uncertain. Germline loops: CDR1 SGHDT, CDR2 YYEEEE. The CDR3 runs 13 residues. V dropped 2 bases and J dropped 3 bases, with 8 bases sitting between them. The CDR3 DNA is TGTGCCAGCAGCTTTAGTAGCGACACTGAAGCTTTCTTT. It encodes CASSFSSDTEAFF.

The chain carries TRBV7-3 and TRBJ2-7; no clear D. The ends were cut back, 2 bases at V and 5 bases at J, with 10 bases in the middle. The CDR3 runs to 13 residues. The germline V gene has CDR1 SGHTA and CDR2 FQGTGA. The CDR3 region is CASSLSDQNEQYF. CDR3 DNA: TGTGCCAGCAGCTTATCTGACCAGAACGAGCAGTACTTC.

The rearrangement uses TRBV20-1 and TRBJ2-5, with 7 bases aligning to TRBD2. The J call is uncertain, as TRBJ2-7 better fits the DNA end. This CDR3 has 11 amino acids. Germline values: CDR1 DFQATT, CDR2 SNEGSKA (reference sequence). CDR3 coding DNA: TGCAGTGCCCGAGCGGGGTACGAGCAGTACTTC. Encoded protein: CSARAGYEQYF.

The chain combines TRBV5-1 with TRBJ2-7; D could derive from TRBD1 or TRBD2 (5 bases each). V lost 4 bases to trimming and J lost 0 bases, with 11 bases between them. The CDR3 is made up of 14 amino acids. Germline V gene sequence: CDR1 SGHRS, CDR2 YFSETQ. CDR3 amino acids: CASSQGRRSYEQYF. DNA for the CDR3: TGCGCCAGCAGCCAGGGACGCCGCTCCTACGAGCAGTACTTC.

V usage is TRBV9 and J usage is TRBJ1-5, with D possibly being TRBD1 (5 bases). Trimming pared 5 bases from V and 4 bases from J, leaving 19 bases between. The CDR3 is made up of 16 amino acids. The V gene's germline CDR1 is SGDLS and CDR2 YYNGEE. The CDR3 DNA sequence: TGTGCCAGCAGAAGCGTACCAGGGCGCAGTAATCAGCCCCAGCATTTT. It codes for CASRSVPGRSNQPQHF.

A word on this clone: The same CDR3 also results from other DNA sequences found in this sample. In nucleotides, the CDR3 is TGTGCCAGCAGCCCGGGACTAGCGGTCTACGAGCAGTACTTC. Translation gives CASSPGLAVYEQYF. The rearrangement joins TRBV7-2 to TRBJ2-5, with 11 bases aligning to TRBD2. The tail of the sequence fits TRBJ2-7 better, so the J call may be wrong. Germline CDR1 is SGHTA and CDR2 is FQGNSA. CDR3 length: 14 residues.

The rearrangement uses TRBV5-4 and TRBJ2-2, with D possibly matching TRBD2 (6 bases). CDR3 size: 15 residues. Germline lookup yields CDR1 SGHNT and CDR2 YYREEE (reference sequence). V was clipped by 1 base and J by 0 bases, with 7 bases between them. In DNA form, the CDR3 reads TGTGCCAGCAGCTTGCGGGGGACGAACACCGGGGAGCTGTTTTTT. It encodes CASSLRGTNTGELFF.

The chain has TRBV9 and TRBJ1-2; 7 bases agree with TRBD1. The CDR3 is made up of 18 amino acids. Losses at the gene ends were 2 bases for V and 7 bases for J; bases not matched to a gene: 20. CDR1 and CDR2 from the germline V gene are SGDLS and YYNGEE. The CDR3 DNA follows: TGTGCCAGCAGCGTCCCGAGGGACAGTAGGGTAACCGCGGCTGGCTACACCTTC. Translation gives CASSVPRDSRVTAAGYTF.

V and J are TRBV6-5 and TRBJ2-3; 9 positions match TRBD1. This CDR3 region has 14 residues. V dropped 6 bases and J dropped 2; count of bases not matched to a gene: 3. Germline V gives CDR1 MNHEY, CDR2 SVGAGI. The CDR3, as DNA: TGTGCCAGCAGGGGACAGGGTGCCACAGATACGCAGTATTTT. Encoded protein: CASRGQGATDTQYF.

V gene TRBV27 combines with J gene TRBJ1-2; 7 nucleotides match TRBD1. The CDR3 contains 14 residues. Losses at the gene ends were 4 bases for V and 6 bases for J; bases not matched to a gene: 8. Per germline, CDR1 MNHEY and CDR2 SMNVEV (reference sequence). The CDR3 coding sequence is TGTGCCAGCAGTTCGACAGGGTCGGGGGATGGCTACACCTTC. Protein: CASSSTGSGDGYTF.

The J gene is TRBJ1-1, the V gene TRBV19; TRBD1 is a possible D gene (5 bases). The germline CDR1 and CDR2 sequences are LNHDA and SQIVND (reference sequence). This CDR3 has 13 residues. Trimming removed 0 bases at V and 5 bases at J, with 7 bases between. CDR3: CASSIEYRTEAFF. The CDR3 coding sequence is TGTGCCAGTAGTATAGAATACAGGACTGAAGCTTTCTTT.

This chain links TRBV19 with TRBJ2-1, with a weak D call TRBD2 (5 bases). The germline CDR1 and CDR2 sequences are LNHDA and SQIVND (reference sequence). CDR3 size: 9 residues. Trimming took off 10 bases at V and 8 bases at J, with 6 bases between the two ends. The CDR3 protein is CAKEDEQFF. The DNA for the CDR3 is TGTGCCAAGGAGGATGAGCAGTTCTTC.

This CDR3 is CASSDGTSGSRAYNEQFF. In DNA, the CDR3 is TGTGCCAGCAGCGACGGGACTAGCGGGAGTCGTGCCTACAATGAGCAGTTCTTC. The rearrangement joins TRBV2 to TRBJ2-1; 14 nucleotides align to TRBD2. This CDR3 has 18 residues. J gave up 2 bases and V 6 bases, and 9 bases lay outside the gene matches. CDR1 and CDR2 (germline): SNHLY, FYNNEI. Full variable domain (outside the CDR3, taken from reference TRBV2 and TRBJ2-1): EPEVTQTPSHQVTQMGQEVILRCVPISNHLYFYWYRQILGQKVEFLVSFYNNEISEKSEIFDDQFSVERPDGSNFTLKIRSTKLEDSAMYFCASSDGTSGSRAYNEQFFGPGTRLTVL.

The chain combines TRBV28 with TRBJ2-5; the D gene is possibly TRBD2 (6 bases). The ends were cut back, 5 bases at V and 3 bases at J, with 13 bases in the middle. Looked up from germline, CDR1 is MDHEN and CDR2 is SYDVKM. The CDR3 has 14 residues. CDR3 nucleotides: TGTGCCAGCAGTCCCCGGGTAGCGGAAGAGACCCAGTACTTC. It is translated as CASSPRVAEETQYF.

Worth noting for this clone: Other DNA sequences from this sample encode an identical CDR3 as well. The gene calls are TRBV10-1 and TRBJ2-2; the D gene is possibly TRBD2 (5 bases). Trimming cost V 0 bases and J 4 bases, with 6 bases left between them. The CDR3 totals 14 residues. Germline V lookup: CDR1 WNHNN, CDR2 SYGVQD (reference sequence). This CDR3 reads CASSESGGTGELFF. The DNA of the CDR3 is TGCGCCAGCAGTGAGTCCGGAGGCACCGGGGAGCTGTTTTTT.

This sequence joins TRBV6-1 and TRBJ2-7, with TRBD2 identical over 11 bases. The CDR3 runs 20 residues. Germline trimming cut 0 bases from V and 3 bases from J; bases unmatched to any gene: 16. Germline CDR1 reads MNHNS; CDR2 reads SASEGT. The CDR3 nucleotides are TGTGCCAGCAGTGAAGCTAGAGCCTACGAGACTAGCGGGGACAACTACGAGCAGTACTTC. Amino acids: CASSEARAYETSGDNYEQYF.

The chain links TRBV5-6 to TRBJ1-2, with TRBD1 identical over 10 bases. Trimming removed 3 bases from V and 8 bases from J; junction bases left unmatched: 13. The V gene's germline CDR1 is SGHDT and CDR2 YYEEEE. CDR3 length equals 16 residues. In DNA form, the CDR3 reads TGTGCCAGCAGCTGGGGGTCCGGGACAGGGGTCGACGGCTACACCTTC. Translated: CASSWGSGTGVDGYTF.

The chain uses TRBV11-2 and TRBJ1-2; 9 bases are shared with TRBD1. This CDR3 spans 17 amino acids. With V trimmed by 6 bases and J by 2 bases, 13 bases remained unmatched. Germline loops: CDR1 SGHAT, CDR2 FQNNGV. CDR3 sequence: CASSQPGQGISNYGYTF. DNA for the CDR3: TGTGCCAGCAGTCAACCGGGACAGGGAATAAGCAACTATGGCTACACCTTC.

The rearrangement uses TRBV12-2 and TRBJ2-1. TRBV12-2 is classified as a pseudogene. The CDR3 is made up of 12 amino acids. This CDR3 is CASRFPDGEQFF. The CDR3, as DNA: TGTGCAAGTCGCTTTCCGGACGGTGAGCAGTTCTTC.

The CDR3 DNA follows: TGCAGCGTTGAAAGCCGGGACCTGGGTTCCGCGGCCTCCTACAATGAGCAGTTCTTC. This encodes CSVESRDLGSAASYNEQFF. This rearrangement joins TRBV29-1 to TRBJ2-1, with D perhaps matching TRBD1 or TRBD2 (5 bases each). Trimming removed 2 bases at V and 0 bases at J, with 23 bases between. From germline, CDR1 is SQVTM and CDR2 ANQGSEA. This CDR3 has 19 amino acids.

The V call is TRBV4-1, the J call TRBJ1-1, with D unresolved. This CDR3 has 15 residues. V dropped 4 bases and J dropped 10 bases, with 22 bases sitting between them. CDR1 is MGHRA, CDR2 YSYEKL, per germline. The DNA for the CDR3 is TGCGCCAGCAGCCTCGGGCCCCTCAGCGGGGTAGGAGCTTTCTTT. Its translation is CASSLGPLSGVGAFF.

The rearrangement joins TRBV27 to TRBJ2-1, with D possibly TRBD1 on 6 matching bases. Trimming pared 2 bases from V and 7 bases from J, leaving 12 bases between. Germline loops: CDR1 MNHEY, CDR2 SMNVEV (reference sequence). This CDR3 is 14 amino acids long. CDR3 in DNA: TGTGCCAGCAGTTTAGCAGACAGGTGGAATGAGCAGTTCTTC. This translates into CASSLADRWNEQFF.

The V and J genes are TRBV27 and TRBJ1-2, with unresolved D. Germline CDR1 reads MNHEY; CDR2 reads SMNVEV (reference sequence). The V end was cut by 6 bases, the J end by 0 bases, with 14 bases between. The CDR3 totals 15 residues. The CDR3 sequence is CASSSNSITNYGYTF. The CDR3 DNA sequence: TGTGCCAGCAGCTCCAACTCAATCACTAACTATGGCTACACCTTC.

The chain has TRBV5-6 and TRBJ2-1; D may correspond to TRBD1 or TRBD2 (5 bases each). CDR1 is SGHDT, CDR2 YYEEEE, per germline. This CDR3 contains 16 residues. V lost 3 bases and J lost 8, with 21 bases in between. In DNA, the CDR3 is TGTGCCAGCAGCTCAGTCCGCGGCAGGGACGTCGATGAGCAGTTCTTC. Its translation: CASSSVRGRDVDEQFF.